The rows below give T cell receptor beta chains drawn from one sample of a study of cytomegalovirus exposure and HLA in healthy donors. Generated by immunoSEQ multiplex PCR, the TCRdb table keeps only in-frame clones and is missing some. The data hold about 180,000 clones, with 80% to 90% observed a single time. Sequencing was performed on PBMCs. The receptors originated from a young woman in good health and CMV-seropositive. CDR3s include the opening cysteine and the closing phenylalanine or tryptophan. The order of the fields is D gene, clone size, J gene, V gene, CDR3 protein, CDR3 DNA. The D gene is left open where the match is weak. Size is stated for part of the rows, as once, few or many counts, or as a class when the clone is expanded.

d_gene: TRBD2
abundance: once
j_gene: TRBJ2-5
v_gene: TRBV5-6
CDR3aa: CASSLESGALQETQYF
CDR3nt: TGTGCCAGCAGCTTGGAGAGCGGGGCCCTCCAAGAGACCCAGTACTTC

d_gene: NA
abundance: NA
j_gene: TRBJ2-7
v_gene: TRBV7-6
CDR3aa: CASSWGGAPRSDEQYF
CDR3nt: TGTGCCAGCAGCTGGGGGGGGGCCCCTCGGTCAGACGAGCAGTACTTC

d_gene: NA
abundance: few
j_gene: TRBJ1-2
v_gene: TRBV29-1
CDR3aa: CSVEGRGRNYGYTF
CDR3nt: TGCAGCGTTGAAGGCAGGGGTCGAAACTATGGCTACACCTTC

d_gene: NA
abundance: NA
j_gene: TRBJ1-2
v_gene: TRBV4-1
CDR3aa: CASRHLRDKGPYGYTF
CDR3nt: TGCGCCAGCAGACACCTCCGGGACAAAGGCCCCTATGGCTACACCTTC

d_gene: TRBD1
abundance: NA
j_gene: TRBJ1-2
v_gene: TRBV4-3
CDR3aa: CASSQDRDFSYGYTF
CDR3nt: TGCGCCAGCAGCCAGGACAGGGATTTCTCCTATGGCTACACCTTC

d_gene: NA
abundance: NA
j_gene: TRBJ2-5
v_gene: TRBV6-5
CDR3aa: CASSYLGEDQETQYF
CDR3nt: TGTGCCAGCAGTTACTTAGGGGAGGATCAAGAGACCCAGTACTTC

d_gene: TRBD1
abundance: NA
j_gene: TRBJ1-5
v_gene: TRBV19
CDR3aa: CASRLGTENSNQPQHF
CDR3nt: TGTGCCAGCCGACTTGGGACAGAGAATAGCAATCAGCCCCAGCATTTT

d_gene: NA
abundance: NA
j_gene: TRBJ2-6
v_gene: TRBV29-1
CDR3aa: CSVETSGANGLTF
CDR3nt: TGCAGCGTTGAGACCTCTGGGGCCAACGGCCTGACTTTC

d_gene: NA
abundance: NA
j_gene: TRBJ2-7
v_gene: TRBV30
CDR3aa: CAWSVLYYEQYF
CDR3nt: TGTGCCTGGAGTGTCCTATACTACGAGCAGTACTTC

d_gene: TRBD1
abundance: NA
j_gene: TRBJ1-6
v_gene: TRBV7-6
CDR3aa: CASSLNRGRNSPLHF
CDR3nt: TGTGCCAGCAGCTTAAACAGGGGGCGAAATTCACCCCTCCACTTT

d_gene: TRBD2
abundance: NA
j_gene: TRBJ2-1
v_gene: TRBV11-2
CDR3aa: CASSLSSTGGIYNEQFF
CDR3nt: TGTGCCAGCAGCTTAAGTAGTACGGGGGGGATCTACAATGAGCAGTTCTTC

d_gene: TRBD2
abundance: NA
j_gene: TRBJ2-5
v_gene: TRBV13
CDR3aa: CASLIAGVDQTQYF
CDR3nt: TGTGCCAGCTTGATAGCGGGGGTTGATCAGACCCAGTACTTC

d_gene: NA
abundance: once
j_gene: TRBJ2-1
v_gene: TRBV11-3
CDR3aa: CASSLGRYNEQFF
CDR3nt: TGTGCCAGCAGCTTAGGCAGATACAATGAGCAGTTCTTC

d_gene: NA
abundance: NA
j_gene: TRBJ1-5
v_gene: TRBV19
CDR3aa: CASSIARQANQPQHF
CDR3nt: TGTGCCAGTAGTATAGCAAGGCAGGCAAATCAGCCCCAGCATTTT

d_gene: NA
abundance: NA
j_gene: TRBJ1-3
v_gene: TRBV9
CDR3aa: CASRRASSGNTIYF
CDR3nt: TGTGCCAGCAGGAGAGCGAGCTCTGGAAACACCATATATTTT

d_gene: TRBD2
abundance: NA
j_gene: TRBJ2-3
v_gene: TRBV30
CDR3aa: CAWMRGGADTQYF
CDR3nt: TGTGCCTGGATGCGGGGAGGGGCAGATACGCAGTATTTT

d_gene: TRBD1
abundance: NA
j_gene: TRBJ1-3
v_gene: TRBV19
CDR3aa: CASSISPTGVTGNTIYF
CDR3nt: TGTGCCAGTAGTATCTCCCCGACAGGGGTGACTGGAAACACCATATATTTT

d_gene: NA
abundance: once
j_gene: TRBJ2-2
v_gene: TRBV5-6
CDR3aa: CASSLGADALTGELFF
CDR3nt: TGTGCCAGCAGCTTGGGGGCAGACGCTCTAACCGGGGAGCTGTTTTTT

d_gene: TRBD2
abundance: NA
j_gene: TRBJ2-7
v_gene: TRBV27
CDR3aa: CASSHPSGGAYEQYF
CDR3nt: TGTGCCAGCAGTCACCCTAGCGGGGGGGCTTACGAGCAGTACTTC

d_gene: NA
abundance: once
j_gene: TRBJ1-1
v_gene: TRBV29-1
CDR3aa: CSVFRGNTEAFF
CDR3nt: TGCAGCGTTTTTAGGGGAAACACTGAAGCTTTCTTT

d_gene: NA
abundance: few
j_gene: TRBJ2-4
v_gene: TRBV7-9
CDR3aa: CASTLRDIQYF
CDR3nt: TGTGCCAGCACGCTTAGAGACATTCAGTACTTC

d_gene: NA
abundance: NA
j_gene: TRBJ1-1
v_gene: TRBV10-3
CDR3aa: CAISAQNTEAFF
CDR3nt: TGTGCCATCAGTGCCCAGAACACTGAAGCTTTCTTT

d_gene: NA
abundance: NA
j_gene: TRBJ1-3
v_gene: TRBV5-1
CDR3aa: CASSLGQGGNTIYF
CDR3nt: TGCGCCAGCAGCTTGGGGCAGGGAGGAAACACCATATATTTT

d_gene: NA
abundance: NA
j_gene: TRBJ2-7
v_gene: TRBV7-9
CDR3aa: CASSPLVAGEQYF
CDR3nt: TGTGCCAGCAGCCCACTGGTTGCAGGCGAGCAGTACTTC

d_gene: NA
abundance: NA
j_gene: TRBJ1-2
v_gene: TRBV19
CDR3aa: CASSTRNRSYSYGYTF
CDR3nt: TGTGCCAGTAGTACACGGAACAGGAGCTATTCTTATGGCTACACCTTC

d_gene: TRBD2
abundance: once
j_gene: TRBJ2-2
v_gene: TRBV7-2
CDR3aa: CASTPARGGDTGELFF
CDR3nt: TGTGCCAGCACCCCGGCCCGGGGGGGCGACACCGGGGAGCTGTTTTTT

d_gene: NA
abundance: NA
j_gene: TRBJ1-1
v_gene: TRBV15
CDR3aa: CATSREGRENTEAFF
CDR3nt: TGTGCCACCAGCAGAGAGGGCAGGGAGAACACTGAAGCTTTCTTT

d_gene: NA
abundance: NA
j_gene: TRBJ1-2
v_gene: TRBV7-8
CDR3aa: CASSPWAGTHGYTF
CDR3nt: TGTGCCAGCAGCCCCTGGGCGGGGACCCATGGCTACACCTTC

d_gene: NA
abundance: once
j_gene: TRBJ1-4
v_gene: TRBV28
CDR3aa: CASSQQGDNEKLFF
CDR3nt: TGTGCCAGCAGTCAACAGGGAGATAATGAAAAACTGTTTTTT

d_gene: NA
abundance: few
j_gene: TRBJ1-1
v_gene: TRBV4-1
CDR3aa: CASSPSRGGTNTEAFF
CDR3nt: TGCGCCAGCAGCCCGAGTCGCGGGGGAACGAACACTGAAGCTTTCTTT

d_gene: NA
abundance: NA
j_gene: TRBJ1-5
v_gene: TRBV6-6
CDR3aa: CASSYRQQSSNQPQHF
CDR3nt: TGTGCCAGCAGTTACCGACAGCAATCTAGCAATCAGCCCCAGCATTTT

d_gene: TRBD2
abundance: NA
j_gene: TRBJ2-4
v_gene: TRBV7-2
CDR3aa: CASSPGLEVNIQYF
CDR3nt: TGTGCCAGCAGCCCCGGACTAGAAGTAAACATTCAGTACTTC

d_gene: TRBD2
abundance: once
j_gene: TRBJ2-7
v_gene: TRBV5-5
CDR3aa: CASSPVAGEWEEQYF
CDR3nt: TGTGCCAGCAGCCCGGTGGCGGGGGAATGGGAAGAGCAGTACTTC

d_gene: TRBD1
abundance: NA
j_gene: TRBJ2-1
v_gene: TRBV5-1
CDR3aa: CASSLLQQGAGSYNEQFF
CDR3nt: TGCGCCAGCAGCTTACTACAACAGGGGGCGGGCTCCTACAATGAGCAGTTCTTC

d_gene: NA
abundance: NA
j_gene: TRBJ2-3
v_gene: TRBV15
CDR3aa: CATSRGGDSATDTQYF
CDR3nt: TGTGCCACCAGCAGAGGCGGGGACTCGGCCACAGATACGCAGTATTTT

d_gene: NA
abundance: NA
j_gene: TRBJ2-1
v_gene: TRBV6-6
CDR3aa: CASGGGGGDHEQFF
CDR3nt: TGTGCCAGCGGTGGGGGAGGAGGGGACCATGAGCAGTTCTTC

d_gene: NA
abundance: NA
j_gene: TRBJ2-7
v_gene: TRBV7-9
CDR3aa: CASHGLTQGIANEQYF
CDR3nt: TGTGCCAGCCACGGATTGACGCAGGGAATCGCCAACGAGCAGTACTTC

d_gene: NA
abundance: NA
j_gene: TRBJ1-5
v_gene: TRBV4-3
CDR3aa: CASSQEVTGAQHF
CDR3nt: TGCGCCAGCAGCCAAGAAGTTACGGGGGCCCAGCATTTT

d_gene: TRBD1
abundance: NA
j_gene: TRBJ2-5
v_gene: TRBV18
CDR3aa: CASSPPGQGGETQYF
CDR3nt: TGTGCCAGCTCACCACCGGGACAGGGAGGAGAGACCCAGTACTTC

d_gene: TRBD1
abundance: NA
j_gene: TRBJ1-5
v_gene: TRBV2
CDR3aa: CASILDRGNNQPQHF
CDR3nt: TGTGCCAGCATATTAGACAGGGGCAATAATCAGCCCCAGCATTTT

d_gene: NA
abundance: NA
j_gene: TRBJ1-3
v_gene: TRBV15
CDR3aa: CATSRGRVPGAPSGNTIYF
CDR3nt: TGTGCCACCAGCAGAGGACGGGTGCCAGGGGCCCCCTCTGGAAACACCATATATTTT

d_gene: TRBD2
abundance: NA
j_gene: TRBJ2-1
v_gene: TRBV9
CDR3aa: CASSPGGAAYNEQFF
CDR3nt: TGTGCCAGCAGCCCGGGGGGGGCTGCCTACAATGAGCAGTTCTTC

d_gene: TRBD2
abundance: NA
j_gene: TRBJ2-2
v_gene: TRBV28
CDR3aa: CASRAERGGLAGELFF
CDR3nt: TGTGCCAGCAGGGCAGAGCGGGGGGGCCTCGCCGGGGAGCTGTTTTTT

d_gene: NA
abundance: once
j_gene: TRBJ2-1
v_gene: TRBV7-6
CDR3aa: CASSLAPPGVISYNEQFF
CDR3nt: TGTGCCAGCAGCTTAGCCCCCCCAGGGGTCATCTCCTACAATGAGCAGTTCTTC

d_gene: NA
abundance: NA
j_gene: TRBJ2-1
v_gene: TRBV29-1
CDR3aa: CSVNSWTVTNEQFF
CDR3nt: TGCAGCGTTAACTCGTGGACAGTGACCAATGAGCAGTTCTTC

d_gene: NA
abundance: NA
j_gene: TRBJ2-7
v_gene: TRBV2
CDR3aa: CASALAGPYEQYF
CDR3nt: TGTGCCAGCGCCCTGGCGGGTCCCTACGAGCAGTACTTC

d_gene: NA
abundance: once
j_gene: TRBJ2-2
v_gene: TRBV6-5
CDR3aa: CASSPGTFRSRELFF
CDR3nt: TGTGCCAGCAGTCCCGGGACATTCAGATCCCGGGAGCTGTTTTTT

d_gene: NA
abundance: NA
j_gene: TRBJ2-7
v_gene: TRBV7-3
CDR3aa: CASLLTSGAYEQYF
CDR3nt: TGTGCCAGCCTATTAACAAGCGGAGCCTACGAGCAGTACTTC

d_gene: NA
abundance: NA
j_gene: TRBJ2-7
v_gene: TRBV14
CDR3aa: CASSPLGGPRDF
CDR3nt: TGTGCCAGCAGCCCCCTGGGAGGTCCTCGGGACTTC